The source of this T cell receptor beta chain is a study of T cells in localized non-small cell lung cancer. TCRdb's copy holds only in-frame clones and misses some; the assay was immunoSEQ multiplex PCR. The table records 100,000 or so clones, roughly 91% of them present only once. Germline CDR1 is MNHEY and CDR2 is SMNVEV (reference sequence). The V gene end was trimmed by 1 base and the J gene end by 1 base; junction bases not matched to a gene: 13. This CDR3 has 21 residues. The source material was PBMCs, sampled before any cancer treatment. This chain links TRBV27 with TRBJ2-6, with 10 bases identical to TRBD1. The TCR was taken from a woman between 35 and 75 years old with stage II squamous cell lung carcinoma. The CDR3, as DNA: TGTGCCAGCAGTTTATATGGGACAGGGGCCACACGGCCGTCTGGGGCCAACGTCCTGACTTTC. Protein sequence: CASSLYGTGATRPSGANVLTF.